This TCR beta chain came from a study of response to subunit inactivated influenza vaccine. Study-wide findings and caveats: The authors put forward the suggestion that each seasonal influenza vaccination may bring in only a limited number of new T cells.

This clonotype was seen more than once but under ten times. Its matching antigen is unknown. Using its own MiXCR run on the RT-PCR reads, TCRdb lists one record per CDR3 protein. Of hundreds of thousands of distinct CDR3 sequences listed, 15% to 18% were seen once; the top ten hold around a tenth. The sequence came from a man aged 50-60 years who received an inactivated influenza vaccine. The sample in question was PBMCs from blood, obtained 11 to 12 days after vaccination.

CDR3 in DNA: TGCGCCAGCAGCCAAGAAACGGGAAGGACAGATACGCAGTATTTT. Its protein is CASSQETGRTDTQYF. This chain uses TRBV4-3 with TRBJ2-3, with D perhaps matching TRBD2 (5 bases). The CDR3 has 15 residues. CDR1 LGHNA and CDR2 YSLEER come from the germline V gene. The V and J ends lost 0 bases and 3 bases respectively, with 10 bases between them.